This is a list of T cell receptor beta chains from one sample in a study of T-cell reconstitution after alpha-beta-depleted transplantation in children. Using its own MiXCR run on the PCR reads, TCRdb lists one record per CDR3 protein. The table lists 100,000 to 120,000 distinct CDR3 sequences, 10% to 13% of them singletons. The material was PBMCs from the stem cell graft donor, obtained from the stem cell graft. All receptors come from a human donor who donated a stem cell graft to a child with acute lymphoblastic leukemia. CDR3s leave out the opening cysteine and the closing phenylalanine or tryptophan.

j_call v_call cdr3_aa
TRBJ2-7 TRBV7-2 ASRPGGLTYEQY
TRBJ2-5 TRBV28 ASSRRGRGETQY
TRBJ2-3 TRBV10-3 AISEMTGGLTDTQY
TRBJ1-2 TRBV5-1 ASSLGQGDGYT
TRBJ2-7 TRBV20-1 SARGGVSYEQY
TRBJ2-7 TRBV9 ASSTGVGTGPYEQY
TRBJ2-6 TRBV6-5 ASRVLTSGANVLT
TRBJ1-2 TRBV5-6 ASSLLGQGLYGYT
TRBJ1-1 TRBV20-1 SALGQGARLNTEAF
TRBJ2-7 TRBV2 ASVGNEQY
TRBJ1-2 TRBV5-5 ASSLDGAGRISGYT
TRBJ2-1 TRBV20-1 SARVRGGGPYNEQF
TRBJ1-2 TRBV27 ASTSYTGPSNYGYT
TRBJ1-5 TRBV20-1 SAQPGPYNQPQH
TRBJ2-5 TRBV12-3/TRBV12-4 ASSARDRGRGWMSGETQY
TRBJ1-1 TRBV7-2 ASSQQGFTEAF
TRBJ1-3 TRBV6-5 ASSYKGIGNTIY
TRBJ1-4 TRBV20-1 SARDGASAEEKLF
TRBJ2-1 TRBV15 ATSRRTSGSHNEQF
TRBJ2-3 TRBV5-1 ASSFKGAERDTQY
TRBJ2-1 TRBV6-5 ASSYSLGPYNEQF
TRBJ2-7 TRBV11-2 ASSLGVRYEQY
TRBJ2-7 TRBV20-1 SARRQVGSYEQY
TRBJ1-2 TRBV12-3/TRBV12-4 ASSPTVGYGYT
TRBJ1-5 TRBV9 ASSADYSNQPQH
TRBJ1-2 TRBV5-5 ASSTTGGSGYT
TRBJ1-2 TRBV29-1 SVEEGSNYGYT
TRBJ1-6 TRBV6-5 ASSYTGQGHNSPLH
TRBJ2-7 TRBV7-8 ASSIGQGAYEQY
TRBJ1-2 TRBV20-1 SAREGLSYGYT
TRBJ2-3 TRBV10-1 ASSPWTTQMNTDTQY
TRBJ1-4 TRBV4-1 ASSGGRKLF
TRBJ2-7 TRBV5-1 ASSLMTGEADEQY
TRBJ2-5 TRBV5-1 ASSFGLAGQETQY
TRBJ2-5 TRBV7-9 ASSHASGNFETQY
TRBJ1-2 TRBV12-3/TRBV12-4 ASSLGAGDHGYT
TRBJ2-4 TRBV4-1 ASSQEESWSLAKNIQY
TRBJ2-7 TRBV12-3/TRBV12-4 ASSSGVGGEQY
TRBJ1-1 TRBV9 ASSATSGGANTEAF
TRBJ1-5 TRBV6-1 ASTGQLLSNQPQH
TRBJ1-1 TRBV7-2 ASSLTGTEAF
TRBJ2-3 TRBV20-1 SAPTSGTTWQY
TRBJ2-7 TRBV4-2 ASSQGGISYEQY
TRBJ1-1 TRBV28 ASSPGENTEAF
TRBJ2-7 TRBV27 ASSTPRTGGGEQY
TRBJ2-5 TRBV20-1 SARPEETQY
TRBJ2-5 TRBV10-3 AISEGREETQY
TRBJ2-5 TRBV5-5 ASSPTGTQETQY